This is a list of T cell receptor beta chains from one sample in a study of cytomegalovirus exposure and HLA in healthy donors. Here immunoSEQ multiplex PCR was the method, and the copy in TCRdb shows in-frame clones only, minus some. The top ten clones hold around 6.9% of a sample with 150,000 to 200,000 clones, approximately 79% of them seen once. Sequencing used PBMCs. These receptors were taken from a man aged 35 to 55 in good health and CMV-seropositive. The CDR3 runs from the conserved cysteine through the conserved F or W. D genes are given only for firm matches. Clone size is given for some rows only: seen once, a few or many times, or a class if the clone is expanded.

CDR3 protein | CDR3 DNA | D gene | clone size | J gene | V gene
CASNGQAEVATQYF | TGTGCCAGCAACGGACAGGCCGAAGTAGCGACCCAGTACTTC | TRBD1 | - | TRBJ2-5 | TRBV2
CSVDNSEAFF | TGCAGCGTTGATAATTCTGAAGCTTTCTTT | - | - | TRBJ1-1 | TRBV29-1
CASRAGGRGSYEQYF | TGTGCCAGCAGGGCAGGGGGTCGCGGCTCCTACGAGCAGTACTTC | TRBD1 | - | TRBJ2-7 | TRBV27
CASSYGTPNTGELFF | TGTGCCAGCAGTTACGGCACCCCGAACACCGGGGAGCTGTTTTTT | - | - | TRBJ2-2 | TRBV6-6
CASSVGRASYEQYF | TGTGCCAGCAGCGTAGGGCGGGCCAGCTACGAGCAGTACTTC | - | - | TRBJ2-7 | TRBV9
CASRKPGLGGETQYF | TGTGCCAGCAGAAAACCGGGACTGGGGGGGGAGACCCAGTACTTC | TRBD2 | - | TRBJ2-5 | TRBV7-2
CASSPWGTGAINQPQHF | TGCGCCAGCAGCCCTTGGGGTACAGGGGCCATCAATCAGCCCCAGCATTTT | TRBD1 | - | TRBJ1-5 | TRBV4-1
CASSPHLRGDGYTF | TGTGCCAGTAGTCCACATCTTCGGGGTGATGGCTACACCTTC | - | few | TRBJ1-2 | TRBV19
CSCGQSFDEQFF | TGCAGCTGCGGGCAGAGTTTTGATGAGCAGTTCTTC | - | - | TRBJ2-1 | TRBV29-1
CASSPGQDALTTNEKLFF | TGTGCCAGCAGCCCGGGACAGGACGCCCTCACAACTAATGAAAAACTGTTTTTT | TRBD1 | - | TRBJ1-4 | TRBV2
CASSLGGTVNQPQHF | TGTGCCAGCAGCTTAGGGGGGACAGTCAATCAGCCCCAGCATTTT | TRBD1 | - | TRBJ1-5 | TRBV7-2
CASSLDGGVSSYEQYF | TGCGCCAGCAGCTTGGATGGCGGGGTGAGCTCCTACGAGCAGTACTTC | - | - | TRBJ2-7 | TRBV5-1
CASSYKANYGYTF | TGTGCCAGCTCGTACAAAGCTAACTATGGCTACACCTTC | - | - | TRBJ1-2 | TRBV18
CASSITGIGALQIYGYTF | TGCGCCAGCAGCATTACAGGGATTGGAGCCCTGCAAATCTATGGCTACACCTTC | - | - | TRBJ1-2 | TRBV5-1
CASSYPKGTRSYEQYF | TGTGCCAGCAGTTACCCGAAAGGGACACGCTCCTACGAGCAGTACTTC | - | few | TRBJ2-7 | TRBV6-6
CASSNYNTIYF | TGTGCCAGCAGTAATTATAACACCATATATTTT | - | - | TRBJ1-3 | TRBV27
CASSFISGGTDTQYF | TGTGCCAGCAGCTTTATAAGCGGGGGCACAGATACGCAGTATTTT | TRBD2 | - | TRBJ2-3 | TRBV7-9